The T cell receptor (beta chain) described here comes from a study of blood T cells in healthy people across ages. Study overall: Capturing about one barcoded beta molecule per two T cells was achieved by template switching.

Germline V CDR1 and CDR2: ENHRY, SYGVKD. The CDR3 totals 14 residues. A second PCR, run for roughly 6 to 11 cycles, used a sample-barcoded 5' primer plus a J-beta primer mix. Using its own MiXCR run on the 5' RACE reads, TCRdb lists one record per CDR3 protein. This sample carries about 760,000 distinct CDR3 sequences, 25% of them seen once, and the ten largest clones take roughly a tenth. As for this clonotype: The junction shows a germline mismatch at one end, possibly a read error.

The same sample was also used in a study of T cells of mothers and their children.

The sample taken for sequencing was blood. The clonotype was recovered from a boy aged 5-17 years in good health. The gene calls are TRBV10-3 and TRBJ2-7; D possibly corresponds to TRBD2 (5 bases). CDR3 in DNA: TGTGCCATCAAGGGAGACCTAAGCTCCTACGAACAGTACTTC. Its protein is CAIKGDLSSYEQYF.